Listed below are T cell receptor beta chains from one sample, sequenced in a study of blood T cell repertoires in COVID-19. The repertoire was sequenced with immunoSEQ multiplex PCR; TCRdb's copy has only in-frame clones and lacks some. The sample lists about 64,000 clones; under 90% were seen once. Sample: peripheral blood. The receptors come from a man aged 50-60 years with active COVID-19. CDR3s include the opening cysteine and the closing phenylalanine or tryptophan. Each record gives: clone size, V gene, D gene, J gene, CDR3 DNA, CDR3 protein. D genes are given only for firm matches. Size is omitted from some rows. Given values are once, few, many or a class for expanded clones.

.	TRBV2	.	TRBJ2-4	TGTGCCAGCAGTGATAGGGGCGATTATCTCAAAAACATTCAGTACTTC	CASSDRGDYLKNIQYF
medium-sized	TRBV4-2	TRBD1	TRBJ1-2	TGTGCCAGCAGCCAAGATCGAGGGACAGGGCGAGGCTACACCTTC	CASSQDRGTGRGYTF
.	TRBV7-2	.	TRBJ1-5	TGTGCCAGCAGCTCCCTGCAGGGAAATCAGCCCCAGCATTTT	CASSSLQGNQPQHF
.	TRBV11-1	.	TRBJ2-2	TGTGCCAGCAGCTTAGTTCGGGGGACCGGGGAGCTGTTTTTT	CASSLVRGTGELFF
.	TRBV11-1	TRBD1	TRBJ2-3	TGTGCCAGCAGCCCAACAGGGGATTCAACAGATACGCAGTATTTT	CASSPTGDSTDTQYF
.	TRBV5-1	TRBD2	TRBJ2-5	TGCGCCAGCAGCTCCCACCTCCAGGGAGGGCCAGAGACCCAGTACTTC	CASSSHLQGGPETQYF
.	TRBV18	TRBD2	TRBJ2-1	TGTGCCAGCTCACCACGGATAGCGGGGAAGAGCTCCTACAATGAGCAGTTCTTC	CASSPRIAGKSSYNEQFF
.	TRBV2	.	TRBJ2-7	TGTGCCGTCTCGGAGAAGCGGAGTAGTTACGAGCAGTACTTC	CAVSEKRSSYEQYF
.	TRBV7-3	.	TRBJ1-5	TGTGCCAGCAGCTTACCTATCGGTGATCAGCCCCAGCATTTT	CASSLPIGDQPQHF
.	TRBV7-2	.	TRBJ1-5	TGTGCCAGCAGCTTCACAGGGTCCAGCAATCAGCCCCAGCATTTT	CASSFTGSSNQPQHF
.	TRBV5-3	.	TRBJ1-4	TGTGCCAGAAGCTTGGACAGGATCGCAACTAATGAAAAACTGTTTTTT	CARSLDRIATNEKLFF
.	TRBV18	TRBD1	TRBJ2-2	TGTGCCAGCTCAACAGGGACAGGGAACACCGGGGAGCTGTTTTTT	CASSTGTGNTGELFF
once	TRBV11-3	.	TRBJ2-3	TGTGCCAGCAGCTTAGGCGCCTCCGAGGGAACAGATACGCAGTATTTT	CASSLGASEGTDTQYF
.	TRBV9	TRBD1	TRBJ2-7	TGTGCCAGCAGCGTCACAGGGGGCTACGAGCAGTACTTC	CASSVTGGYEQYF
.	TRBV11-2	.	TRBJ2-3	TGTGCCAGCAGCCCGAGCACAGATACGCAGTATTTT	CASSPSTDTQYF
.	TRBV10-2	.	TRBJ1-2	TGCGCCAGCAGTGGTCGGAGAGGACAACTCTATGGCTACACCTTC	CASSGRRGQLYGYTF
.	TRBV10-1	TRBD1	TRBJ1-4	TGCGCCAGCAGCGCATCGACAGGGGCAACTAATGAAAAACTGTTTTTT	CASSASTGATNEKLFF
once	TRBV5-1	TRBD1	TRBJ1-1	TGCGCCAGCAGCTACCGGGACAGGGGGCTGGAAGCTTTCTTT	CASSYRDRGLEAFF
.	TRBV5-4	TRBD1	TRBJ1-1	TGTGCCAGCAGCAGGGGACAGACGAACACTGAAGCTTTCTTT	CASSRGQTNTEAFF
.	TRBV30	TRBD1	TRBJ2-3	TGTGCCTGGAACCCGACAGGGGGCCCCACAGATACGCAGTATTTT	CAWNPTGGPTDTQYF
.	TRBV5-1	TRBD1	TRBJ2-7	TGCGCCAGCAGCTTGACAGGGGAAATCTACGAGCAGTACTTC	CASSLTGEIYEQYF
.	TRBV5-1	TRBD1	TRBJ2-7	TGCGCCAGCAGCCCAGGGACAGGAGTCTCCTACGAGCAGTACTTC	CASSPGTGVSYEQYF
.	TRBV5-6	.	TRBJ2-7	TGTGCCAGCAGCCACCCCCGGTGGGACAAAGGCTTCGAGCAGTACTTC	CASSHPRWDKGFEQYF
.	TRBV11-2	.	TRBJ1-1	TGTGCCAGCAGCAAAGGCAGGGCGCGGACTGAAGCTTTCTTT	CASSKGRARTEAFF
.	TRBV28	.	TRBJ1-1	TGTGCCAGCAGTTTGCGTGTAGGGGGTCTGAACACTGAAGCTTTCTTT	CASSLRVGGLNTEAFF
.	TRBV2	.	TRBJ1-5	TGTGCCAGCAGCCCAGGGAGGCGCAATCAGCCCCAGCATTTT	CASSPGRRNQPQHF